This T cell receptor (beta chain) was profiled in a study of blood T cell repertoires in COVID-19. About the research overall: The analysed material was cDNA or gDNA that came from T cells, B-cell-depleted T cells, or PBMCs.

Per the original data handling: Reference gene primer amplification in the assay estimated nucleated cell counts. The table came from immunoSEQ multiplex PCR; TCRdb's copy has only in-frame clones and leaves some out. That table supplies the V and J calls and clone size; D and trimming were determined from the DNA. The sample has approximately 380,000 clones; 75% to 90% are singletons. This receptor was taken from a woman aged 18-30 years with acute or convalescent COVID-19. The specimen was peripheral blood.

The CDR3 DNA reads as TGTGCCAGCAGTTTAAGGCTAGGGGGGGGATCTGGAAACACCATATATTTT. Translating gives CASSLRLGGGSGNTIYF. V usage is TRBV28 and J usage is TRBJ1-3; D perhaps matches TRBD1 (6 bases). The germline V gene has CDR1 MDHEN and CDR2 SYDVKM. The V end lost 2 bases, the J end lost 1 base, and 15 bases lay between the germline ends. This CDR3 has 17 amino acids.